This record looks at one T cell receptor (beta chain) sequence and its context. The data originate from a study of memory CD4+ T cells and cytomegalovirus serostatus. This table comes from immunoSEQ multiplex PCR, and its TCRdb copy is limited to in-frame clones, with some not included. The profile shows 50,000 to 75,000 clones, around 83% of them singletons. The CDR3 is made up of 14 amino acids. V shed 4 bases and J 0 bases; nucleotides not matched to a gene: 2. Per the germline V gene, CDR1 is SGHRS and CDR2 is YFSETQ. The sort gate was single viable CD3+CD4+CD8-CD45RO+ cells for memory CD4+ T cells.

Sequenced material: memory CD4+ T cells from blood. This receptor was taken from an adult in good health and CMV-seronegative. This chain connects TRBV5-1 to TRBJ1-1, with 8 bases aligning to TRBD1. CDR3 in DNA: TGCGCCAGCAGCCCGGGACAGGTGAACACTGAAGCTTTCTTT. Translated, it gives CASSPGQVNTEAFF.